Below are 30 T cell receptor beta chains sequenced from a single sample in a study of blood T cell repertoires in COVID-19 (dated by TCRdb to the early 2020s). Library preparation was by the immunoSEQ multiplex PCR assay. The clones in this table, taken by TCRdb from immuneACCESS, are in-frame only. Not every clone is retained; where verified, under half of the shortfall comes from an unresolved V gene, and the cause of the rest is unknown. The sample profile shows fewer than 350,000 clones; about 86% of them were found once. The ten biggest clones cover 12% of the sample. Material for sequencing was peripheral blood. Receptors were obtained from a woman in her 30s with COVID-19, enrolled during active disease.

Only one count was recorded for this clone. The chain recombines TRBV6-5 with TRBJ1-1; D remains unclear. Trimming took off 2 bases at V and 0 bases at J, with 10 bases between the two ends. This CDR3 is built from 15 residues. Germline CDR1 is MNHEY and CDR2 is SVGAGI. The CDR3 loop reads CASSYARAVNTEAFF. DNA of the CDR3: TGTGCCAGCAGTTACGCGCGGGCTGTGAACACTGAAGCTTTCTTT.

This clone is a singleton in its sample. The chain combines TRBV5-1 with TRBJ2-1, with a tentative D call TRBD1 (6 bases). Germline CDR1 SGHRS, CDR2 YFSETQ. Trimming pared 2 bases from V and 5 bases from J, leaving 17 bases between. This CDR3 is 16 amino acids long. DNA for the CDR3: TGCGCCAGCAGCTTAACGACAGGTGGGTGGGACAATGAGCAGTTCTTC. It is translated as CASSLTTGGWDNEQFF.

The chain recombines TRBV6-5 with TRBJ1-2; TRBD1 matches 7 bases. The germline V gene encodes CDR1 MNHEY and CDR2 SVGAGI. Trimming took 5 bases from V and 4 from J; bases not matched to a gene: 10. The CDR3 totals 15 residues. Here the CDR3 DNA reads TGTGCCAGCAGTCCTGGGGTAGGGGGCGGCTATGGCTACACCTTC. It yields the protein CASSPGVGGGYGYTF.

In this sample, this clone turned up once. The chain couples TRBV29-1 to TRBJ1-1; D gene uncertain. Germline-derived CDR1 and CDR2 are SQVTM and ANQGSEA. The CDR3 is 12 amino acids. In nucleotides, the CDR3 is TGCATCCCCCCGGGTGTGGACACTGAAGCTTTCTTT. This sequence encodes CIPPGVDTEAFF. The full variable domain, completed using reference TRBV29-1 and TRBJ1-1, is SAVISQKPSRDICQRGTSLTIQCQVDSQVTMMFWYRQQPGQSLTLIATANQGSEATYESGFVIDKFPISRPNLTFSTLTVSNMSPEDSSIYLCIPPGVDTEAFFGQGTRLTVV.

J is TRBJ1-5 and V is TRBV4-2, with a weak D call TRBD1 (5 bases). This CDR3 region has 19 residues. V lost 0 bases, J lost 3 bases, and 21 bases lay in between. Germline values: CDR1 LGHNA, CDR2 YNFKEQ. The CDR3 sequence: CASSQESILGTASNQPQHF. The CDR3 DNA reads as TGTGCCAGCAGCCAAGAGAGTATTTTAGGGACTGCCTCCAATCAGCCCCAGCATTTT.

The genes are TRBV10-3 and TRBJ2-6, with TRBD1 matching 8 bases. J lost 3 bases, V lost 3 bases, and 7 bases had no gene match. The CDR3 is 17 residues long. Germline values: CDR1 ENHRY, CDR2 SYGVKD. DNA of the CDR3: TGTGCCATCAGTGAACAAGCGACAGGGGTTGGGGCCAACGTCCTGACTTTC. Its protein product is CAISEQATGVGANVLTF.

This chain connects TRBV19 to TRBJ2-2, with 10 nucleotides matching TRBD1. The trim removed 1 base at V and 4 bases at J, leaving 3 bases unmatched. Germline values: CDR1 LNHDA, CDR2 SQIVND (reference sequence). The CDR3 loop spans 16 amino acids. This CDR3 is CASSIGQGAGTGELFF. CDR3 DNA sequence: TGTGCCAGTAGTATAGGACAGGGGGCGGGCACCGGGGAGCTGTTTTTT.

V usage is TRBV19 and J usage is TRBJ2-7, with a possible D match to TRBD1 (5 bases). The germline V and J ends were trimmed by 5 bases and 3 bases, with 17 bases remaining between them. CDR3 length equals 15 residues. Germline CDR1 is LNHDA and CDR2 is SQIVND (reference sequence). The CDR3 DNA reads as TGTGCCAGTAGTGTCCAGGGTATTGCAGGCTACGAGCAGTACTTC. Its translation: CASSVQGIAGYEQYF.

The chain combines TRBV4-1 with TRBJ1-5, with 8 bases fitting TRBD1. The J segment lost 6 bases and the V segment lost 1 base, leaving 5 bases of the junction unmatched. Germline V gene sequence: CDR1 MGHRA, CDR2 YSYEKL. CDR3 length: 15 amino acids. CDR3 in DNA: TGCGCCAGCAGCCAAGGGGAACAGGGGGGTCAGCCCCAGCATTTT. It is translated as CASSQGEQGGQPQHF.

This clone turned up a few times. This chain uses TRBV13 with TRBJ2-7; D is possibly TRBD1 (6 bases). Germline CDR1 PRHDT, CDR2 FYEKMQ (reference sequence). The CDR3 sequence is 13 residues long. Deletions cut 5 bases from V and 3 bases from J, with 11 bases between. The chain's CDR3 is CASSPGTNYEQYF. The CDR3 DNA follows: TGTGCCAGCAGCCCCGGGACAAACTACGAGCAGTACTTC. The whole variable domain, filled in from reference TRBV13 and TRBJ2-7, reads AAGVIQSPRHLIKEKRETATLKCYPIPRHDTVYWYQQGPGQDPQFLISFYEKMQSDKGSIPDRFSAQQFSDYHSELNMSSLELGDSALYFCASSPGTNYEQYFGPGTRLTVT.

The CDR3 reads CASSYGQLFLLHF. In DNA form, the CDR3 reads TGTGCCAGCAGTTATGGGCAGCTCTTTCTCCTCCACTTT. The chain carries TRBV6-5 and TRBJ1-6; D call uncertain. CDR1 is MNHEY, CDR2 SVGAGI, per germline. The CDR3 is 13 residues long. V was clipped by 3 bases and J by 15 bases, with 15 bases between them.

The chain is built from TRBV4-1 and TRBJ1-6; 10 positions agree with TRBD1. The CDR3 spans 18 residues. V was clipped by 4 bases and J by 6 bases; unmatched bases: 12. Germline assignment: CDR1 MGHRA and CDR2 YSYEKL. This CDR3 is CASSPRMGGQGFNSPLHF. The CDR3 DNA is TGCGCCAGCAGCCCCCGGATGGGGGGACAGGGGTTTAATTCACCCCTCCACTTT.

The V call is TRBV5-1, the J call TRBJ2-7, with 9 bases lining up with TRBD1. The V segment lost 4 bases and the J segment 3 bases; nucleotides outside the gene matches: 11. Germline CDR1 is SGHRS and CDR2 is YFSETQ. This CDR3 comprises 16 residues. CDR3 sequence reads: CASSRQDRGGHYEQYF. In nucleotides, the CDR3 is TGCGCCAGCAGCCGCCAAGACAGGGGGGGGCACTACGAGCAGTACTTC.

The J gene is TRBJ1-5, the V gene TRBV7-8, with D unresolved. Trimming shortened V by 2 bases and J by 0 bases, and 8 bases separated the two germline ends. Germline V gene data show CDR1 as SGHVS and CDR2 as FQNEAQ. This CDR3 comprises 15 residues. CDR3 loop: CASSLLVNSNQPQHF. CDR3 nucleotides: TGTGCCAGCAGCTTACTCGTAAATAGCAATCAGCCCCAGCATTTT.

The J gene is TRBJ2-1, the V gene TRBV2; 7 bases are a match to TRBD2. With V trimmed by 4 bases and J by 10 bases, 4 bases remained unmatched. Germline CDR1 is SNHLY and CDR2 is FYNNEI. CDR3 length: 12 residues. The chain's CDR3 is CASSGLADEQFF. The CDR3 DNA sequence: TGTGCCAGCAGTGGGCTAGCGGACGAGCAGTTCTTC.

V usage is TRBV6-5 and J usage is TRBJ1-5; 9 nucleotides match TRBD1. The length of the CDR3 is 14 residues. Trimming removed 4 bases from V and 6 bases from J; junction bases left unmatched: 4. The germline CDR1 and CDR2 sequences are MNHEY and SVGAGI. CDR3 loop: CASSWTGVGQPQHF. CDR3 nucleotide sequence: TGTGCCAGCAGTTGGACAGGGGTGGGTCAGCCCCAGCATTTT.

The CDR3 region is CASSREAGNTIYF. CDR3 nucleotides: TGTGCCAGCTCCAGGGAGGCTGGAAACACCATATATTTT. This chain connects TRBV18 to TRBJ1-3; D possibly corresponds to TRBD1 (5 bases). V dropped 6 bases and J dropped 2 bases, with 8 bases sitting between them. Germline V gives CDR1 KGHSH, CDR2 LQKENI. The CDR3 runs to 13 residues.

The chain is built from TRBV28 and TRBJ1-5; TRBD1 agrees at 8 bases. Germline V lookup: CDR1 MDHEN, CDR2 SYDVKM. Trimming at V came to 6 bases and at J to 5 bases, leaving 12 bases not matched to a gene. CDR3 size: 16 residues. Here the CDR3 reads CASSPQGAVGDQPQHF. The DNA for the CDR3 is TGTGCCAGCAGCCCTCAGGGGGCCGTAGGCGATCAGCCCCAGCATTTT.

The rearrangement uses TRBV18 and TRBJ1-4; no clear D. CDR1 is KGHSH, CDR2 LQKENI, per germline. V was pared by 3 bases and J by 6 bases, with 11 bases between. CDR3 length: 14 amino acids. CDR3 region: CASSPGRIHEKLFF. The CDR3 nucleotides are TGTGCCAGCTCACCCGGCAGGATTCATGAAAAACTGTTTTTT.

The chain is built from TRBV5-1 and TRBJ2-7, with D possibly matching TRBD1 (6 bases). In germline, CDR1 is SGHRS, CDR2 YFSETQ. Trimming pared 0 bases from V and 0 bases from J, leaving 16 bases between. The CDR3 runs 17 residues. CDR3: CASSLVGRGKSSYEQYF. The CDR3 DNA follows: TGCGCCAGCAGCTTGGTAGGCAGGGGCAAAAGCTCCTACGAGCAGTACTTC.

The chain combines TRBV7-9 with TRBJ1-2, with D uncertain. The ends were cut back, 5 bases at V and 4 bases at J, with 11 bases in the middle. The CDR3 contains 13 residues. The germline V gene has CDR1 SEHNR and CDR2 FQNEAQ (reference sequence). CDR3 loop: CASSETSIYGYTF. The CDR3 DNA follows: TGTGCCAGCAGCGAGACTTCGATCTATGGCTACACCTTC.

The CDR3 DNA is TGCGCCAGCAGCCAAGACGGACGTGGATTGCGGGCGACCCAGTACTTC. This sequence encodes CASSQDGRGLRATQYF. V is TRBV4-1 and J is TRBJ2-5; tentative D call: TRBD2 (5 bases). The V end was cut by 0 bases, the J end by 7 bases, with 18 bases between. In germline, CDR1 is MGHRA, CDR2 YSYEKL. The length of the CDR3 is 16 residues.

The chain links TRBV6-5 to TRBJ2-3; TRBD2 agrees at 14 bases. Germline-derived CDR1 and CDR2 are MNHEY and SVGAGI. V was pared by 4 bases and J by 1 base, with 1 base of the junction left unmatched. This CDR3 has 16 residues. CDR3 bases: TGTGCCAGCAGTTCGACTAGCGGGGGGGGCACAGATACGCAGTATTTT. This encodes CASSSTSGGGTDTQYF.

The count of this clone is one. V and J are TRBV5-4 and TRBJ1-2; 8 bases are a match to TRBD1. This CDR3 has 14 amino acids. Germline assignment: CDR1 SGHNT and CDR2 YYREEE (reference sequence). V was pared by 3 bases and J by 12 bases, with 13 bases of the junction left unmatched. CDR3 region: CASSSLDQGARDTF. The CDR3 DNA sequence: TGTGCCAGCAGCTCATTGGACCAGGGGGCGAGGGACACCTTC.

The chain is built from TRBV28 and TRBJ1-1; 7 bases line up with TRBD1. The CDR3 consists of 14 residues. Germline loops: CDR1 MDHEN, CDR2 SYDVKM. V was clipped by 7 bases and J by 0 bases; unmatched bases: 5. The CDR3 is CASTPTGLNTEAFF. Written as DNA, the CDR3 is TGTGCCAGCACCCCGACAGGGCTGAACACTGAAGCTTTCTTT.

J is TRBJ2-3 and V is TRBV3-1 (or the pseudogene TRBV3-2), with 10 bases matching TRBD2. Looked up from germline, CDR1 is LGHDT and CDR2 is YNNKEL (reference sequence). The CDR3 sequence is 14 residues long. J gave up 10 bases and V 4 bases, and 8 bases lay outside the gene matches. DNA for the CDR3: TGTGCCAGCAGCCCGACTCTAGCGGGGGCCTCGCAGTATTTT. Translating gives CASSPTLAGASQYF.

The chain employs TRBV10-3 and TRBJ1-1; TRBD1 might be the D (5 bases). The CDR3 consists of 14 residues. V lost 10 bases and J 0 bases, leaving 15 bases between the germline ends. Germline V CDR1 and CDR2: ENHRY, SYGVKD. CDR3 region: CATHAGGLNTEAFF. CDR3 coding DNA: TGTGCCACCCATGCCGGGGGATTGAACACTGAAGCTTTCTTT.

V is TRBV6-2 or TRBV6-3 and J is TRBJ1-1; 8 bases fit TRBD1. Looked up from germline, CDR1 is MNHEY and CDR2 is SVGEGT. V lost 3 bases, J lost 4 bases, and 16 bases stayed unmatched. The CDR3 is made up of 18 amino acids. This chain's CDR3 is CASSYYRGSLDLSTEAFF. The CDR3 DNA is TGTGCCAGCAGTTATTACAGGGGGTCTTTGGATTTGAGCACTGAAGCTTTCTTT.

This clone was seen a single time. The chain joins TRBV4-2 to TRBJ2-1, with 7 bases matching TRBD1. J lost 0 bases, V lost 0 bases, and 8 bases had no gene match. Germline lookup yields CDR1 LGHNA and CDR2 YNFKEQ. The CDR3 length is 18 residues. This chain's CDR3 is CASSQDPTGSSSYNEQFF. The DNA of the CDR3 is TGTGCCAGCAGCCAAGATCCGACAGGGTCAAGCTCCTACAATGAGCAGTTCTTC.

The J gene is TRBJ1-3, the V gene TRBV5-1; maybe TRBD1 (6 bases). The CDR3 loop spans 16 amino acids. Germline CDR1 is SGHRS and CDR2 is YFSETQ. V lost 3 bases, J lost 0 bases, and 13 bases lay in between. The DNA for the CDR3 is TGCGCCAGCAGCTGGCGTACAGGGAGCTCTGGAAACACCATATATTTT. It encodes CASSWRTGSSGNTIYF.